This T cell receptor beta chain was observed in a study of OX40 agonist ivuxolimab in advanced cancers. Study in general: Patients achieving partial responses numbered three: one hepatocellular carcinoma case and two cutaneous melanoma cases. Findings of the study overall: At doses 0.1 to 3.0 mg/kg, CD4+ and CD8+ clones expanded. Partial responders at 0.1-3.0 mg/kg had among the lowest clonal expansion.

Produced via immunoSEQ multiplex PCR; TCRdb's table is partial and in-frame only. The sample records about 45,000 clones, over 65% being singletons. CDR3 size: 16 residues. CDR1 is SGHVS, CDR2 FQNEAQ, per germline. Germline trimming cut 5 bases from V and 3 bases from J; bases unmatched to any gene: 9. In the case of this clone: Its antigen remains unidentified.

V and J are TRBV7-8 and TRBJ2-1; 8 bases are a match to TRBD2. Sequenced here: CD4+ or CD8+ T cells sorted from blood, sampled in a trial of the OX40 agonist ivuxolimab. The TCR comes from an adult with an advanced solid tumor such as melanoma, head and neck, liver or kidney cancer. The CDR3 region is CASSPGGSGSYNEQFF. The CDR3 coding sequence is TGTGCCAGCAGCCCCGGAGGGAGCGGGAGCTACAATGAGCAGTTCTTC.